This T cell receptor beta chain is from a study of cytomegalovirus exposure and HLA in healthy donors. Study outcomes and limitations: Analyzed later, association rates of TCRs varied across HLA loci, with DRB1 most and HLA-C fewest.

PCR involved 60 Vbeta and 13 Jbeta primers. TCRdb's copy holds only in-frame clones and misses some; the assay was immunoSEQ multiplex PCR. The sample records about 94,000 clones, 81% being singletons. Looked up from germline, CDR1 is KGHSH and CDR2 is LQKENI. This CDR3 is built from 16 residues. V dropped 3 bases and J dropped 1; count of bases not matched to a gene: 9. A word on this clone: Its antigen remains unidentified.

The gene calls are TRBV18 and TRBJ2-7; 7 nucleotides align to TRBD2. The receptor was isolated from a human donor in good health. The sequencing input was PBMCs. The CDR3 protein is CASSPLPTSASYEQYF. The CDR3 DNA follows: TGTGCCAGCTCACCTCTTCCCACTAGCGCTTCCTACGAGCAGTACTTC.